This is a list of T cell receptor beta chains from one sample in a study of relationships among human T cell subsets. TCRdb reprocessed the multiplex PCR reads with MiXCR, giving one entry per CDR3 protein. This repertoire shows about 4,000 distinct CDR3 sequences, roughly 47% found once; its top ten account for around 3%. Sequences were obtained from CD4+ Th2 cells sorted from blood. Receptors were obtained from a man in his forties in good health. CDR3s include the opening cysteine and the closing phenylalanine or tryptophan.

cdr3_aa: CASSQAVFSGANVLTF; v_call: TRBV14; j_call: TRBJ2-6
cdr3_aa: CASSSLRQGKTQYF; v_call: TRBV12-3/TRBV12-4; j_call: TRBJ2-5
cdr3_aa: CASSRRDARSYGYTF; v_call: TRBV27; j_call: TRBJ1-2
cdr3_aa: CASSITGSTDTQYF; v_call: TRBV10-1; j_call: TRBJ2-3
cdr3_aa: CASSPSGGDTDTQYF; v_call: TRBV11-1; j_call: TRBJ2-3
cdr3_aa: CAISGQGALEETQYF; v_call: TRBV10-3; j_call: TRBJ2-5
cdr3_aa: CASSEGWGGTEAFF; v_call: TRBV6-4; j_call: TRBJ1-1
cdr3_aa: CASSVRDRGYEQYF; v_call: TRBV2; j_call: TRBJ2-7
cdr3_aa: CSAPGETLMNTEAFF; v_call: TRBV20-1; j_call: TRBJ1-1
cdr3_aa: CASSRPSGIHNEQFF; v_call: TRBV14; j_call: TRBJ2-1
cdr3_aa: CSLFVNTEAFF; v_call: TRBV29-1; j_call: TRBJ1-1
cdr3_aa: CSARRRRGAADEQFF; v_call: TRBV20-1; j_call: TRBJ2-1
cdr3_aa: CASSVLPRDTQYF; v_call: TRBV7-2; j_call: TRBJ2-3
cdr3_aa: CASSSAGTETQYF; v_call: TRBV5-6; j_call: TRBJ2-5
cdr3_aa: CSARRRVLDNEQFF; v_call: TRBV20-1; j_call: TRBJ2-1
cdr3_aa: CASTGSPSRDGNQPQHF; v_call: TRBV19; j_call: TRBJ1-5
cdr3_aa: CAISGLAGTPHFYF; v_call: TRBV10-3; j_call: TRBJ2-7
cdr3_aa: CASSSLQTEETQYF; v_call: TRBV27; j_call: TRBJ2-5
cdr3_aa: CSVQATQETQYF; v_call: TRBV29-1; j_call: TRBJ2-5
cdr3_aa: CSARARTSKNHNEQFF; v_call: TRBV20-1; j_call: TRBJ2-1
cdr3_aa: CASRAGGAGANEQFF; v_call: TRBV28; j_call: TRBJ2-1
cdr3_aa: CASSSRDRGTDTQYF; v_call: TRBV7-9; j_call: TRBJ2-3
cdr3_aa: CSVERAGQQFF; v_call: TRBV29-1; j_call: TRBJ2-1
cdr3_aa: CAISEGRGQETQYF; v_call: TRBV10-3; j_call: TRBJ2-5
cdr3_aa: CASRNYRDHRNEQYF; v_call: TRBV6-5; j_call: TRBJ2-7
cdr3_aa: CASSPLAGDSYEQYF; v_call: TRBV27; j_call: TRBJ2-7
cdr3_aa: CASSFGSSSGNTIYF; v_call: TRBV5-1; j_call: TRBJ1-3
cdr3_aa: CAVGDWGNIQYF; v_call: TRBV10-3; j_call: TRBJ2-4
cdr3_aa: CASSSSSGGPTSQYF; v_call: TRBV7-9; j_call: TRBJ2-5
cdr3_aa: CASSRPGLAGVGNEQFF; v_call: TRBV14; j_call: TRBJ2-1
cdr3_aa: CASSPPGHRTDTQYF; v_call: TRBV7-9; j_call: TRBJ2-3
cdr3_aa: CASSSRHRGVYEQYF; v_call: TRBV4-1; j_call: TRBJ2-7
cdr3_aa: CASSRDRGPTNEKLFF; v_call: TRBV28; j_call: TRBJ1-4
cdr3_aa: CASSLGAGVRANVLTF; v_call: TRBV11-2; j_call: TRBJ2-6
cdr3_aa: CSAWDRTEAFF; v_call: TRBV20-1; j_call: TRBJ1-1
cdr3_aa: CASSSGTGMKHGYTF; v_call: TRBV12-3/TRBV12-4; j_call: TRBJ1-2